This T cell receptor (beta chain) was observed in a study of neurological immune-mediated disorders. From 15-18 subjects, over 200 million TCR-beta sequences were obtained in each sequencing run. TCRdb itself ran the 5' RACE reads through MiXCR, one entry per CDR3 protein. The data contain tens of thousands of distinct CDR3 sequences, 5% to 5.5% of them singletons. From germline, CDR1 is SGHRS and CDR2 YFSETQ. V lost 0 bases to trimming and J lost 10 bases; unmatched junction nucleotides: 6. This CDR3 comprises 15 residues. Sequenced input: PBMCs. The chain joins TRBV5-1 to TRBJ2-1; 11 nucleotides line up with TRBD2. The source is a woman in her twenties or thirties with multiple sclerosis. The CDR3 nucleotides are TGCGCCAGCAGCTTGGAACTAGCGGGAGCGGGAGAGCAGTTCTTC. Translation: CASSLELAGAGEQFF.